Sequencing of this T cell receptor (beta chain) was carried out in a study of patients and donors after allogeneic stem cell transplantation. The ends lost 3 bases at V and 8 bases at J; junction bases unmatched: 15. The CDR3 has 17 amino acids. Per the germline V gene, CDR1 is SGHTA and CDR2 is FQGNSA. TCRdb reprocessed the RT-PCR reads with MiXCR, giving one entry per CDR3 protein. The repertoire consists of about 28,000 distinct CDR3 sequences, with under 7.5% occurring once and the leading ten covering about 34%. The receptor was isolated from a human donor who was either an allogeneic HSCT recipient or a stem cell or donor lymphocyte infusion donor (not recorded which). It is not recorded whose cells these are; they may come from a transplant donor. The sample comprised blood, either unsorted or a sorted T cell fraction (not recorded which). The J gene is TRBJ2-3, the V gene TRBV7-2; 9 bases fit TRBD2. CDR3 sequence (DNA): TGTGCCAGCAGCTTCATCAGCGGGAGGCGGGGCGGGGGTACGCAGTATTTT. This sequence encodes CASSFISGRRGGGTQYF.